This T cell receptor (beta chain) was captured by sequencing in a study of radiotherapy plus CTLA-4 blockade in lung cancer. Study at large: More than 15% of patients responded objectively, and approximately 31% achieved disease control.

As regards this clone: No antigen is known for it.

Whole-study findings and limits: An expansion of tumor-derived TCR clones occurred in blood after radiotherapy plus ipilimumab.

Trimming removed 3 bases at V and 5 bases at J, with 19 bases between. The CDR3 covers 16 residues. Germline loops: CDR1 KGHSH, CDR2 LQKENI. The assay was immunoSEQ multiplex PCR, and TCRdb's table has in-frame clones only and misses some. The sample records about 87,000 clones, 70% to 90% being singletons. Specimen: peripheral blood, collected from a patient treated with radiotherapy plus ipilimumab. The chain has TRBV18 and TRBJ2-5; D might be TRBD2 (6 bases). This TCR came from a human donor with non-small cell lung cancer that progressed on radiotherapy plus ipilimumab. The DNA of the CDR3 is TGTGCCAGCTCACCCTCCTACTCGGGGGTAGTGGAGACCCAGTACTTC. Translating gives CASSPSYSGVVETQYF.